The source of this TCR beta chain is a study of cytomegalovirus exposure and HLA in healthy donors. Broader study findings: The authors later linked a missense DCLRE1C variant to TCR beta V- and J-gene trimming. Several of the most significant clusters appeared linked to common viral pathogens, based on a later analysis.

Note on this clone: No antigen is known for it.

The study ran its PCR with 60 Vbeta and 13 Jbeta primers. Assay: immunoSEQ multiplex PCR; the TCRdb copy retains only in-frame clones and omits some. The sample has roughly 160,000 clones, approximately 80% seen once. The CDR3 is 16 amino acids. With V trimmed by 4 bases and J by 7 bases, 10 bases remained unmatched. Germline V lookup: CDR1 PRHDT, CDR2 FYEKMQ (reference sequence). The receptor was derived from a man between 40 and 49 years old in good health and CMV-seronegative. Sequencing was carried out using PBMCs. This chain uses TRBV13 with TRBJ2-3; 11 bases agree with TRBD1. The CDR3 is CASSSAVGQGGYTQYF. In DNA form, the CDR3 reads TGTGCCAGCAGCTCCGCGGTGGGACAGGGGGGCTATACGCAGTATTTT.